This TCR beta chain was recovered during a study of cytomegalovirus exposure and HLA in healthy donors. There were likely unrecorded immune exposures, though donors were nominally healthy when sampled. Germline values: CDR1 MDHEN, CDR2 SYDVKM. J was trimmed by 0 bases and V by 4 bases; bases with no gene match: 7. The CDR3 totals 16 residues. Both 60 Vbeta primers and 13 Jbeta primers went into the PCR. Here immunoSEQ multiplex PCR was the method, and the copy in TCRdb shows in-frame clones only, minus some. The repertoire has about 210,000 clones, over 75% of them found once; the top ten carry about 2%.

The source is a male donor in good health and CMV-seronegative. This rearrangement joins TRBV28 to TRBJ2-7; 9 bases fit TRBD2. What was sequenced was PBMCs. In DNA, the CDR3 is TGTGCCAGCAGTTCCCCCGGCGGGGGGGCCTCCTACGAGCAGTACTTC. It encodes CASSSPGGGASYEQYF. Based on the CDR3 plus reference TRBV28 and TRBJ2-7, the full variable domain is DVKVTQSSRYLVKRTGEKVFLECVQDMDHENMFWYRQDPGLGLRLIYFSYDVKMKEKGDIPEGYSVSREKKERFSLILESASTNQTSMYLCASSSPGGGASYEQYFGPGTRLTVT.